Listed here are 13 T cell receptor beta chains from one sample, sequenced in a study of shared clonotypes between healthy human individuals. Sequenced by immunoSEQ multiplex PCR; TCRdb stores in-frame clones only, minus some. The table has over 700,000 clones, over 60% seen once. Sequencing used memory CD4+ T cells sorted from blood. Subset indicated: CD45RA-negative fraction. These TCRs come from a woman in her twenties or thirties in good health.

This clone has only a few counts. This chain connects TRBV7-9 to TRBJ1-1; D is unclear. V was clipped by 4 bases and J by 0 bases, with 6 bases between them. Looked up from germline, CDR1 is SEHNR and CDR2 is FQNEAQ (reference sequence). There are 13 residues in the CDR3. This chain's CDR3 is CASSSGLNTEAFF. CDR3 DNA sequence: TGTGCCAGCAGCTCAGGACTGAACACTGAAGCTTTCTTT.

V gene TRBV27 combines with J gene TRBJ1-2; TRBD1 matches at 10 bases. Germline loops: CDR1 MNHEY, CDR2 SMNVEV (reference sequence). This CDR3 comprises 14 residues. V lost 6 bases to trimming and J lost 7 bases; unmatched junction nucleotides: 8. This CDR3 is CASSLDRGIAGYTF. DNA of the CDR3: TGTGCCAGCAGCCTGGACAGGGGGATAGCTGGCTACACCTTC.

The chain links TRBV18 to TRBJ2-1, with 12 bases that match TRBD2. Germline V gene sequence: CDR1 KGHSH, CDR2 LQKENI. This CDR3 region has 16 residues. V gave up 3 bases and J gave up 8 bases; unmatched junction bases: 8. The CDR3 DNA is TGTGCCAGCTCACCGCAACTAGCGGGAGGATTGGATGAGCAGTTCTTC. Protein product: CASSPQLAGGLDEQFF.

The chain has TRBV5-1 and TRBJ2-7; D is ambiguous. The V end lost 7 bases, the J end lost 4 bases, and 18 bases lay between the germline ends. CDR1 is SGHRS and CDR2 is YFSETQ in the germline V gene. The length of the CDR3 is 14 residues. The CDR3, as DNA: TGCGCCAGCGGCTCTGGGGTGGAAGGTTACGAGCAGTACTTC. Protein sequence: CASGSGVEGYEQYF.

The chain has TRBV7-2 and TRBJ2-5; 8 bases fit TRBD2. The CDR3 is 16 residues long. CDR1 SGHTA and CDR2 FQGNSA come from the germline V gene. The trim removed 2 bases at V and 5 bases at J, leaving 10 bases unmatched. The CDR3 loop is CASSLMGNTGGETQYF. The CDR3 coding sequence is TGTGCCAGCAGCTTAATGGGGAACACGGGGGGGGAGACCCAGTACTTC.

The gene calls are TRBV5-6 and TRBJ2-1; D is undetermined. CDR1 SGHDT and CDR2 YYEEEE come from the germline V gene. Trimming removed 0 bases from V and 0 bases from J, with 7 bases in between. This CDR3 comprises 15 residues. The CDR3 is CASSLDRNSYNEQFF. The CDR3 DNA follows: TGTGCCAGCAGCTTGGACAGAAACTCCTACAATGAGCAGTTCTTC.

V is TRBV30 and J is TRBJ1-2; perhaps TRBD1 as D (5 bases). CDR1 is GTSNPN, CDR2 SVGIG, per germline (reference sequence). V dropped 1 base and J dropped 4 bases, with 10 bases sitting between them. This CDR3 comprises 13 residues. CDR3 in amino acids: CAWSEQVGYGYTF. DNA for the CDR3: TGTGCCTGGAGTGAACAGGTCGGCTATGGCTACACCTTC.

The chain couples TRBV21-1 to TRBJ2-1; the tabulated D call, TRBD2, remains unverified against the DNA. TRBV21-1 is tagged as a pseudogene. The CDR3 loop spans 13 amino acids. DNA for the CDR3: TGTGCCAGCAGCAAAGTATTGGAGAATGAGCAGTTCTTC. Amino acids: CASSKVLENEQFF.

The chain carries TRBV19 and TRBJ2-5; TRBD2 aligns across 8 bases. This CDR3 contains 16 residues. After removal of 5 bases from V and 3 bases from J, the junction contained 11 bases not matched to a gene. Germline CDR1 reads LNHDA; CDR2 reads SQIVND (reference sequence). This CDR3 is CASSPWGREGEETQYF. As DNA, the CDR3 is TGTGCCAGTAGTCCTTGGGGACGGGAGGGTGAAGAGACCCAGTACTTC.

This chain joins TRBV11-3 and TRBJ2-1; no definite D call. The CDR3 is 15 amino acids. The germline gives CDR1 SGHNT, CDR2 YENEEA. Trimming removed 0 bases at V and 6 bases at J, with 12 bases between. Written as DNA, the CDR3 is TGTGCCAGCAGCTTAGATTCTGGGTTCCGCAATGAGCAGTTCTTC. Protein sequence: CASSLDSGFRNEQFF.

V gene TRBV12-5 combines with J gene TRBJ2-1, with 11 bases lining up with TRBD1. CDR1 and CDR2 from the germline V gene are LGHNT and FRNRAP. V dropped 3 bases and J dropped 9; count of bases not matched to a gene: 10. This CDR3 spans 16 amino acids. Here the CDR3 DNA reads TGTGCTAGTGGTTTCGCGGACAGGGGGCGAGGAGGTGAGCAGTTCTTC. This sequence encodes CASGFADRGRGGEQFF. Using reference TRBV12-5 and TRBJ2-1 for the parts outside the CDR3, the full variable domain is DARVTQTPRHKVTEMGQEVTMRCQPILGHNTVFWYRQTMMQGLELLAYFRNRAPLDDSGMPKDRFSAEMPDATLATLKIQPSEPRDSAVYFCASGFADRGRGGEQFFGPGTRLTVL.

The chain couples TRBV18 to TRBJ1-1; D unclear. The CDR3 loop spans 11 amino acids. Trimming took 3 bases from V and 4 from J, leaving 3 bases between them. The germline gives CDR1 KGHSH, CDR2 LQKENI. CDR3 nucleotide sequence: TGTGCCAGCTCACCGATCACTGAAGCTTTCTTT. It is translated as CASSPITEAFF.

Concerning this clone: Distinct nucleotide sequences in the sample also encode this CDR3. The rearrangement links TRBV28 to TRBJ1-5; perhaps TRBD1 as D (5 bases). The CDR3 is 13 residues long. From germline, CDR1 is MDHEN and CDR2 SYDVKM. V shed 6 bases and J shed 2 bases, with 8 bases lying between them. The CDR3 loop is CASSGGGNQPQHF. In DNA form, the CDR3 reads TGTGCCAGCAGCGGAGGGGGCAATCAGCCCCAGCATTTT.